A selection of T cell receptor beta chains follows, all from one sample in a study of Ad26.COV2.S vaccination and SARS-CoV-2 variants. The method was immunoSEQ multiplex PCR; TCRdb's version includes in-frame clones alone and lacks a portion of them. The sample carries around 250,000 clones, about 87% recorded once. The starting material was peripheral blood, obtained in a trial of Ad26.COV2.S vaccine versus placebo. The receptors here all came from a person aged 18-60 years who received the Ad26.COV2.S COVID-19 vaccine or a placebo. Each CDR3 is given with its conserved first and last residue. The order of the fields is J gene, clone size, V gene, D gene, CDR3 protein, CDR3 DNA. A D gene is named only where the DNA matches it firmly. Clone sizes are given selectively: once, few, many, or a class where the clone is expanded.

TRBJ1-5,-,TRBV27,-,CASSLSPGRGNQPQHF,TGTGCCAGCAGTTTATCACCCGGCAGGGGCAATCAGCCCCAGCATTTT
TRBJ2-7,-,TRBV18,-,CASSLDWSYEQYF,TGTGCCAGCTCTCTCGACTGGTCCTACGAGCAGTACTTC
TRBJ1-1,-,TRBV27,-,CASSLRVSNTEAFF,TGTGCCAGCAGTTTAAGGGTCTCGAACACTGAAGCTTTCTTT
TRBJ1-1,-,TRBV4-2,-,CASSQVSQNTEAFF,TGTGCCAGCAGCCAAGTGTCACAGAACACTGAAGCTTTCTTT
TRBJ2-3,-,TRBV2,-,CASKRQGGADTQYF,TGTGCCAGCAAGAGACAGGGAGGTGCAGATACGCAGTATTTT
TRBJ2-3,-,TRBV5-4,-,CASSLGGGAYSTDTQYF,TGTGCCAGCAGCTTGGGCGGCGGGGCCTATAGCACAGATACGCAGTATTTT
TRBJ1-2,once,TRBV4-3,-,CASSQEYYGYTF,TGCGCCAGCAGCCAGGAGTATTATGGCTACACCTTC
TRBJ1-3,-,TRBV6-6,-,CASSHTRQESSGNTIYF,TGTGCCAGCAGTCACACTAGACAGGAGAGCTCTGGAAACACCATATATTTT
TRBJ2-3,-,TRBV4-3,TRBD2,CASSHLAGGPTDTQYF,TGCGCCAGCAGCCATTTAGCGGGGGGCCCCACAGATACGCAGTATTTT
TRBJ1-1,-,TRBV18,-,CASSEQGGNTEAFF,TGTGCCAGCTCAGAACAGGGAGGGAACACTGAAGCTTTCTTT
TRBJ2-1,-,TRBV5-1,-,CASSRGIPNEQFF,TGCGCCAGCAGTCGGGGAATTCCGAATGAGCAGTTCTTC
TRBJ2-5,-,TRBV19,TRBD1,CASSGQGGETQYF,TGTGCCAGCTCTGGACAGGGCGGGGAGACCCAGTACTTC
TRBJ1-2,-,TRBV30,-,CACPGQNYGYTF,TGTGCCTGCCCCGGACAGAACTATGGCTACACCTTC
TRBJ2-1,-,TRBV7-9,-,CASSLEASVDEQFF,TGTGCCAGCAGCTTAGAGGCTAGCGTTGATGAGCAGTTCTTC
TRBJ1-4,-,TRBV6-5,-,CASQRGSATNEKLFF,TGTGCCAGCCAAAGGGGGTCTGCAACTAATGAAAAACTGTTTTTT
TRBJ1-1,-,TRBV30,-,CAWSVGGGTEAFF,TGTGCCTGGAGTGTAGGGGGGGGCACTGAAGCTTTCTTT
TRBJ1-2,-,TRBV6-1,-,CASSEEGFQGNYGYTF,TGTGCCAGCAGTGAAGAGGGATTCCAGGGAAACTATGGCTACACCTTC
TRBJ1-3,-,TRBV7-2,-,CASSSGYPGNTIYF,TGTGCCAGCAGCTCCGGGTACCCTGGAAACACCATATATTTT
TRBJ2-1,-,TRBV11-2,-,CASSQNRGTSYNEQFF,TGTGCCAGCAGCCAAAATCGGGGGACTTCCTACAATGAGCAGTTCTTC
TRBJ1-1,-,TRBV6-1,TRBD1,CASSDLWDSEAFF,TGTGCCAGCAGTGACCTCTGGGACAGTGAAGCTTTCTTT
TRBJ2-3,once,TRBV2,TRBD2,CASSRGLAGATDTQYF,TGTGCCAGCAGCCGTGGACTAGCGGGAGCCACAGATACGCAGTATTTT
TRBJ1-3,many,TRBV7-9,TRBD1,CASSLTGTGDGNTIYF,TGTGCCAGCAGCTTGACCGGGACAGGGGACGGAAACACCATATATTTT
TRBJ1-5,-,TRBV2,TRBD1,CASSKQGVDDQPQHF,TGTGCCAGCAGTAAGCAGGGGGTAGATGATCAGCCCCAGCATTTT
TRBJ1-4,-,TRBV4-1,-,CASSVGSLEKLFF,TGCGCCAGCAGCGTGGGGTCTTTAGAAAAACTGTTTTTT
TRBJ1-1,-,TRBV5-4,-,CASRKTGLGEAFF,TGTGCCAGCAGAAAAACAGGTTTAGGGGAGGCTTTCTTT
TRBJ2-1,-,TRBV7-8,-,CASSLKGAVSSYNEQFF,TGTGCCAGCAGCTTAAAAGGAGCGGTTAGCTCCTACAATGAGCAGTTCTTC
TRBJ1-2,-,TRBV4-1,-,CASSQGGRGAFGDGYTF,TGCGCCAGCAGCCAAGGGGGGAGAGGGGCTTTTGGGGATGGCTACACCTTC
TRBJ2-7,once,TRBV4-3,TRBD2,CASSQRREGWYEQYF,TGCGCCAGCAGCCAGAGGCGGGAGGGGTGGTACGAGCAGTACTTC
TRBJ1-3,-,TRBV6-6,TRBD1,CASSPRTGPLSGNTIYF,TGTGCCAGCAGTCCCAGGACAGGTCCCCTCTCTGGAAACACCATATATTTT
TRBJ2-1,-,TRBV6-5,TRBD2,CASSLTSGRASEQFF,TGTGCCAGCAGTCTCACTAGCGGGAGGGCCAGTGAGCAGTTCTTC
TRBJ2-7,-,TRBV14,TRBD1,CASSQGVLSTGDYEQYF,TGTGCCAGCAGCCAGGGAGTCCTTAGCACAGGGGACTACGAGCAGTACTTC
TRBJ1-1,-,TRBV18,TRBD1,CASSLGQGMLRNTEAFF,TGTGCCAGCTCACTAGGACAGGGTATGCTGCGGAACACTGAAGCTTTCTTT
TRBJ1-1,-,TRBV12-3/TRBV12-4,-,CASSLSRGSGAFF,TGTGCCAGCAGTTTAAGTCGGGGCTCGGGGGCTTTCTTT
TRBJ1-1,-,TRBV19,TRBD1,CASSIWLGTGVGVNTEAFF,TGTGCCAGTAGTATTTGGCTTGGGACAGGGGTTGGTGTGAACACTGAAGCTTTCTTT
TRBJ2-1,-,TRBV5-1,TRBD2,CASSLRTSGGINEQFF,TGCGCCAGCAGCCTCCGGACTAGCGGGGGGATAAATGAGCAGTTCTTC
TRBJ2-7,-,TRBV5-4,-,CASSPRQGPVEQYF,TGTGCCAGCAGCCCGCGCCAGGGGCCCGTGGAGCAGTACTTC
TRBJ2-1,-,TRBV29-1,-,CSVEARRDRQFF,TGCAGCGTTGAGGCAAGGCGGGACCGGCAGTTCTTC
TRBJ1-2,-,TRBV5-1,TRBD1,CASSLRTGTTANYGYTF,TGCGCCAGCAGCTTACGGACAGGGACGACTGCTAACTATGGCTACACCTTC
TRBJ2-5,-,TRBV25-1,TRBD2,CASSDGGLAGRETQYF,TGTGCCAGCAGTGACGGGGGACTAGCGGGAAGAGAGACCCAGTACTTC
TRBJ2-7,-,TRBV18,-,CASSPSEGSSLEQYF,TGTGCCAGCTCACCGTCGGAGGGATCCTCGCTCGAGCAGTACTTC
TRBJ1-1,-,TRBV10-2,-,CAARVAQNTEAFF,TGCGCCGCCCGGGTGGCACAGAACACTGAAGCTTTCTTT
TRBJ2-7,few,TRBV4-2,TRBD2,CASSHQASGGASDEQYF,TGTGCCAGCAGCCATCAGGCTAGCGGGGGGGCATCGGACGAGCAGTACTTC
TRBJ1-2,-,TRBV2,-,CASSDTDLNYGYTF,TGTGCCAGCAGTGACACGGACCTTAACTATGGCTACACCTTC
TRBJ2-2,-,TRBV3-1/TRBV3-2,-,CASSQVSPGELFF,TGTGCCAGCAGCCAAGTTTCTCCCGGGGAGCTGTTTTTT